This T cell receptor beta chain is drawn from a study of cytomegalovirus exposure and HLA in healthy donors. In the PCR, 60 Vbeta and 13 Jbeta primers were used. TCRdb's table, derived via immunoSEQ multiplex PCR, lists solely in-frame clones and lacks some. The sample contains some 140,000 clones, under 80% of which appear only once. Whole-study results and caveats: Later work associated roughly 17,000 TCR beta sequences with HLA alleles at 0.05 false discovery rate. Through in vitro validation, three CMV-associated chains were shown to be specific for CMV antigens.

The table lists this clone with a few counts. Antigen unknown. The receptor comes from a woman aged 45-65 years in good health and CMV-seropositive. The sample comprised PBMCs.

The CDR3: CASRSGGSNQPQHF. The CDR3, as DNA: TGTGCCAGCAGATCGGGAGGGAGCAATCAGCCCCAGCATTTT. The rearrangement links TRBV6-4 to TRBJ1-5, with D uncertain. Trimming stripped 6 bases from V and 1 base from J, with 10 bases between. The CDR3 runs to 14 residues. From germline, CDR1 is MRHNA and CDR2 SNTAGT.